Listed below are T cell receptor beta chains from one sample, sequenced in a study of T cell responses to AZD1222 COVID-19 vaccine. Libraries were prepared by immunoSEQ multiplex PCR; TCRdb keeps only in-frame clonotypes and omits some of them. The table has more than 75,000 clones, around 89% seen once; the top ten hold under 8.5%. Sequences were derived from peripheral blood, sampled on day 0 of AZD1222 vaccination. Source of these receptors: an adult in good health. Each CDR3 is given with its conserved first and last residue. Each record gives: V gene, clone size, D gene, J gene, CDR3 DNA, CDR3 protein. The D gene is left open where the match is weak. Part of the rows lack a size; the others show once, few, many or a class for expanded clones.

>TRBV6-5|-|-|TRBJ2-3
TGTGCCAGCAGTTATTTCTTTGGTGCGGGCACAGATACGCAGTATTTT
CASSYFFGAGTDTQYF
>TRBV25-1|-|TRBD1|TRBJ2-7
TGTGCCAGCAGTGCCTCGACAGGGATCAACGAGCAGTACTTC
CASSASTGINEQYF
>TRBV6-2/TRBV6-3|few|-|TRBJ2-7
TGTGCCAGCAGCTCTCCCAGCGTGGGGATCTACGAGCAGTACTTC
CASSSPSVGIYEQYF
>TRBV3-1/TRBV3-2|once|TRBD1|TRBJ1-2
TGTGCCAGCAGCCAACCTCCCGGGACAGTATCCTATGGCTACACCTTC
CASSQPPGTVSYGYTF
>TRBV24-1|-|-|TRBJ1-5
TGTGCCACCAGTGGAGGGCCCGGTGGAAATCAGCCCCAGCATTTT
CATSGGPGGNQPQHF
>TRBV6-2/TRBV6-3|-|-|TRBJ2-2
TGTGCCAGCAGCCGAAACACCGGGGAGCTGTTTTTT
CASSRNTGELFF
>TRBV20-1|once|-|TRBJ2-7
TGCAGTGCTAGTATCGGGACACTATACTCCTACGAGCAGTACTTC
CSASIGTLYSYEQYF
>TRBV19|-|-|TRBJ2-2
TGTGCCAGTAACCTTGGGACCGGAACCGGGGAGCTGTTTTTT
CASNLGTGTGELFF
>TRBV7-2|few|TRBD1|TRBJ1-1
TGTGCCAGCAGCCCGGGACAGGGGGCAGGAGGTACTGAAGCTTTCTTT
CASSPGQGAGGTEAFF
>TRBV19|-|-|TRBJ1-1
TGTGCCAGTAGGGCAGAACCAAACTTGAACACTGAAGCTTTCTTT
CASRAEPNLNTEAFF
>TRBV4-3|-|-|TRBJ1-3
TGCGCCAGCAGCCAAGATAGGATCTCTGGAAACACCATATATTTT
CASSQDRISGNTIYF
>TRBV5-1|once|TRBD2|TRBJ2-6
TGCGCCAGCAAGGACCTAGCGGGGACTGGGGCCAACGTCCTGACTTTC
CASKDLAGTGANVLTF
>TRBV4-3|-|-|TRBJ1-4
TGCGCCAGCAGCCAAGCGGCCAAAGCCTGGAGCCCTGAAAAACTGTTTTTT
CASSQAAKAWSPEKLFF
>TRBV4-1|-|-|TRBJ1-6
TGCGCCAGCAGCCAAGATAGTACAGGGAGATATTCACCCCTCCACTTT
CASSQDSTGRYSPLHF
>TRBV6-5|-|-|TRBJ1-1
TGTGCCAGCAGTTTGCCGGGGACTGAAGCTTTCTTT
CASSLPGTEAFF
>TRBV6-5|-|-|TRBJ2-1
TGTGCCAGCAGTTACTCCCCTTCGGCTAATTACAATGAGCAGTTCTTC
CASSYSPSANYNEQFF
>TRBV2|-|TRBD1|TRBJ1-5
TGTGCCAGCAGGCGGACAGGGGATCGCAATCAGCCCCAGCATTTT
CASRRTGDRNQPQHF